This note documents a single T cell receptor (beta chain) sequence. Unstimulated PBMCs were sorted into CD3+CD4+ and CD3+CD8+ populations. The CDR3 consists of 18 residues. Germline V gives CDR1 LGHNA, CDR2 YSLEER. V lost 0 bases and J lost 0, with 15 bases in between. The protocol was immunoSEQ multiplex PCR, while the TCRdb copy is restricted to in-frame clones and leaves out a portion. This sample has about 74,000 clones; approximately 80% occur once, and the top ten carry roughly 0.54%. The data belong to a study of T cell clones after liver transplantation. This chain links TRBV4-3 with TRBJ2-1, with D unresolved. This material consisted of CD4+ T cells from blood, taken before liver transplant. The TCR comes from a human donor who received a liver transplant. CDR3 sequence (DNA): TGCGCCAGCAGCCAAGAGTCGGTGGGCCCGAGCTCCTACAATGAGCAGTTCTTC. The encoded protein is CASSQESVGPSSYNEQFF.